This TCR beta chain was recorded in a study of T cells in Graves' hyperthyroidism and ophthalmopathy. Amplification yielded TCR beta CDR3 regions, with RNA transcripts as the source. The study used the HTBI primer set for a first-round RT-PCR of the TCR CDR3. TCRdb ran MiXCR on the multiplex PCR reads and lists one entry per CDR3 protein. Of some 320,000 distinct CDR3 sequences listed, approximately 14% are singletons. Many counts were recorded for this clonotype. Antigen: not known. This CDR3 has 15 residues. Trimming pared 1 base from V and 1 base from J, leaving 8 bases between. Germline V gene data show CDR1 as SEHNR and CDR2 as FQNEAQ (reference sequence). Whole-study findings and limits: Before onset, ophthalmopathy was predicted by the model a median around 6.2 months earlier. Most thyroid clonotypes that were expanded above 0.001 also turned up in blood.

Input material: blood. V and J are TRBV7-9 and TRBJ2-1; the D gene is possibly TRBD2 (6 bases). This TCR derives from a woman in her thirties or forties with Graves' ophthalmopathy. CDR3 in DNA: TGTGCCAGCAGCTTAGGTGGGGGGTCCTACAATGAGCAGTTCTTC. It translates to CASSLGGGSYNEQFF.